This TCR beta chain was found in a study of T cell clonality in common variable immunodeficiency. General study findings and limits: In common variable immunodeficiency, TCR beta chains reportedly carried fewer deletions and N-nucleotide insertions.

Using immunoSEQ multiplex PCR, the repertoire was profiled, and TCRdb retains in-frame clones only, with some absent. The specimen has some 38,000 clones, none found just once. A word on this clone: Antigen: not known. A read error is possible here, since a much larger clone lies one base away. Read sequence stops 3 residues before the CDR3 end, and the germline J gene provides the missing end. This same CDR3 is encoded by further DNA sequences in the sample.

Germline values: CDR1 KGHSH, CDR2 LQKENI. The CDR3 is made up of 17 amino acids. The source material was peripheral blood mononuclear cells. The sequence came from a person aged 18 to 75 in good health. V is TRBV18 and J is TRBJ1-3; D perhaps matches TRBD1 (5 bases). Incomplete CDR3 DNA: TGTGCCAGCTCACCAATTCTCGCGGGGGACTTGGAAAGCACA. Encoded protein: CASSPILAGDLEST. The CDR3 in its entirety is CASSPILAGDLESTIYF.